One sample yielded the 18 T cell receptor beta chains listed below, sequenced in a study of cytomegalovirus exposure and HLA in healthy donors. The method was immunoSEQ multiplex PCR; TCRdb's version includes in-frame clones alone and lacks a portion of them. This repertoire shows some 45,000 clones, about 93% found once; its top ten account for 7.8%. Material: PBMCs. Every receptor here comes from a woman under 30 in good health and CMV-seropositive.

The chain joins TRBV4-3 to TRBJ1-2; 7 nucleotides match TRBD1. The CDR3 runs to 14 residues. Trimming at V came to 3 bases and at J to 4 bases, leaving 5 bases not matched to a gene. Germline V lookup: CDR1 LGHNA, CDR2 YSLEER. Here the CDR3 reads CASSQGDSGYGYTF. The DNA for the CDR3 is TGCGCCAGCAGCCAGGGGGACAGTGGCTATGGCTACACCTTC.

The genes are TRBV11-3 and TRBJ2-3; D remains ambiguous. The CDR3 covers 15 residues. V was trimmed by 8 bases and J by 2 bases, leaving 17 bases between them. Germline V gene lookup returns CDR1 SGHNT and CDR2 YENEEA. The CDR3 coding sequence is TGTGCCAGCCGCCCGTCTAGTGGAGCCACAGATACGCAGTATTTT. This codes for CASRPSSGATDTQYF.

This clone was counted between two and nine times. The chain couples TRBV27 to TRBJ1-2; D possibly corresponds to TRBD1 (6 bases). The CDR3 covers 12 residues. Germline values: CDR1 MNHEY, CDR2 SMNVEV (reference sequence). Trimming left V 7 bases short and J 7 bases short, with 13 bases between. The chain's CDR3 is CASKQGSVGYTF. The CDR3 DNA follows: TGTGCCAGCAAGCAGGGGTCGGTTGGCTACACCTTC.

This CDR3 is CSAVSGKELFF. CDR3 nucleotides: TGCAGTGCTGTCAGCGGGAAGGAGCTGTTTTTT. The gene calls are TRBV20-1 and TRBJ2-2; 7 bases agree with TRBD2. Germline-derived CDR1 and CDR2 are DFQATT and SNEGSKA (reference sequence). Trimming at V came to 5 bases and at J to 10 bases, leaving 4 bases not matched to a gene. This CDR3 has 11 residues.

V is TRBV2 and J is TRBJ2-5; a weak D match, TRBD2 (5 bases). CDR3 length equals 16 residues. Trimming pared 8 bases from V and 5 bases from J, leaving 24 bases between. Germline values: CDR1 SNHLY, CDR2 FYNNEI. The chain's CDR3 is CASGKPAGRVEETQYF. CDR3 DNA sequence: TGTGCCAGCGGGAAGCCCGCCGGGCGGGTGGAGGAGACCCAGTACTTC.

J is TRBJ2-5 and V is TRBV28; 8 nucleotides match TRBD2. Germline CDR1 reads MDHEN; CDR2 reads SYDVKM. With 5 bases clipped from V and 0 bases from J, the junction kept 5 bases outside the gene matches. The CDR3 covers 15 residues. This chain's CDR3 is CASSPRTSYQETQYF. The DNA for the CDR3 is TGTGCCAGCAGTCCTCGGACTAGCTACCAAGAGACCCAGTACTTC.

This sequence joins TRBV7-9 and TRBJ1-1, with D unresolved. With 5 bases removed from V and 4 bases from J, the gap between germline ends came to 14 bases. Germline V gene lookup returns CDR1 SEHNR and CDR2 FQNEAQ (reference sequence). This CDR3 is built from 14 residues. CDR3 in DNA: TGTGCCAGCAGCGCGACGCGGGGTGGCACTGAAGCTTTCTTT. This sequence encodes CASSATRGGTEAFF.

The J gene is TRBJ2-3, the V gene TRBV6-5, with a tentative D call TRBD2 (6 bases). Between the trimmed V and J ends, which lost 6 bases and 5 bases, there was a span of 18 bases. Germline assignment: CDR1 MNHEY and CDR2 SVGAGI. This CDR3 region has 15 residues. The CDR3 spells CASSNPQRAGDTQYF. Here the CDR3 DNA reads TGTGCCAGCAGCAACCCCCAGCGGGCGGGAGATACGCAGTATTTT.

V usage is TRBV6-1 and J usage is TRBJ1-2; D is perhaps TRBD1 (5 bases). Trimming removed 6 bases at V and 6 bases at J, with 11 bases between. Germline values: CDR1 MNHNS, CDR2 SASEGT. The CDR3 is made up of 12 amino acids. CDR3 region: CASRTRGDGYTF. CDR3 nucleotide sequence: TGTGCCAGCAGGACCCGGGGGGATGGCTACACCTTC.

The chain uses TRBV7-9 and TRBJ2-7; TRBD2 aligns across 9 bases. V was pared by 5 bases and J by 3 bases, with 11 bases of the junction left unmatched. The CDR3 loop spans 16 amino acids. Per the germline V gene, CDR1 is SEHNR and CDR2 is FQNEAQ (reference sequence). CDR3 loop: CASSPRLVAGDYEQYF. The CDR3 DNA is TGTGCCAGCAGCCCCCGGTTGGTAGCGGGAGACTACGAGCAGTACTTC.

The rearrangement uses TRBV7-2 and TRBJ2-1, with TRBD2 matching 9 bases. The CDR3 is 19 amino acids. The J segment lost 5 bases and the V segment lost 2 bases, leaving 16 bases of the junction unmatched. The germline gives CDR1 SGHTA, CDR2 FQGNSA. The CDR3 protein is CASSLQGPGTLAGDNEQFF. CDR3 nucleotides: TGTGCCAGCAGCTTACAGGGACCCGGAACGTTAGCGGGAGACAATGAGCAGTTCTTC.

This rearrangement joins TRBV29-1 to TRBJ1-2, with D tentatively TRBD1 (5 bases). The CDR3 consists of 15 residues. With 1 base removed from V and 3 bases from J, the gap between germline ends came to 15 bases. Germline assignment: CDR1 SQVTM and CDR2 ANQGSEA. The CDR3 protein is CSVEGTPDGYYGYTF. The CDR3 coding sequence is TGCAGCGTTGAAGGGACACCGGACGGGTACTATGGCTACACCTTC.

The chain links TRBV9 to TRBJ1-6, with D possibly TRBD1 on 5 matching bases. This CDR3 is built from 14 residues. Trimming shortened V by 4 bases and J by 9 bases, and 14 bases separated the two germline ends. Germline-derived CDR1 and CDR2 are SGDLS and YYNGEE. CDR3 bases: TGTGCCAGCAGCCCTAGGGGAAAGGGTTCACCCCTCCACTTT. Protein product: CASSPRGKGSPLHF.

About this clone itself: One junction end does not reproduce the germline sequence, and a read error may be involved. This rearrangement joins TRBV27 to TRBJ2-1; TRBD2 aligns across 11 bases. The CDR3 is made up of 19 amino acids. Germline lookup yields CDR1 MNHEY and CDR2 SMNVEV (reference sequence). CDR3 amino acids: CASSLSPPGTSGEYNEQFF. CDR3 sequence (DNA): TGTGCCAGCAGTCTATCACCCCCTGGGACTAGCGGAGAATACAATGAGCAGTTCTTC.

The chain links TRBV7-3 to TRBJ2-3, with D tentatively TRBD2 (6 bases). V shed 5 bases and J shed 0 bases, with 12 bases lying between them. Germline V CDR1 and CDR2: SGHTA, FQGTGA. CDR3 length equals 15 residues. CDR3: CASSPMSGSTDTQYF. The CDR3 DNA follows: TGTGCCAGCAGCCCCATGAGCGGGAGCACAGATACGCAGTATTTT.

The chain links TRBV7-9 to TRBJ1-4; D might be TRBD1 (5 bases). The CDR3 spans 17 residues. Trimming cost V 5 bases and J 7 bases, with 23 bases left between them. Germline V gives CDR1 SEHNR, CDR2 FQNEAQ (reference sequence). This CDR3 reads CASSTIGEAIQAEKLFF. The CDR3 nucleotides read TGTGCCAGCAGCACCATCGGGGAGGCAATACAGGCTGAAAAACTGTTTTTT.

The rearrangement links TRBV2 to TRBJ2-6; 9 bases are shared with TRBD1. The CDR3 sequence is 16 residues long. Germline V gene lookup returns CDR1 SNHLY and CDR2 FYNNEI. V lost 7 bases and J lost 3; bases outside the gene matches: 7. CDR3 DNA: TGTGCCAGCATCCGAACAGGGGGCGGTGGGGCCAACGTCCTGACTTTC. Translated, it gives CASIRTGGGGANVLTF.

The rearrangement links TRBV6-1 to TRBJ2-7; 7 bases align to TRBD1. Germline CDR1 and CDR2: MNHNS and SASEGT. Trimming cost V 4 bases and J 4 bases; bases outside gene matches: 16. There are 17 residues in the CDR3. The CDR3 DNA reads as TGTGCCAGCAGTGGGCAAGGACAGGACGTTGGGTATTACGAGCAGTACTTC. Translation gives CASSGQGQDVGYYEQYF.